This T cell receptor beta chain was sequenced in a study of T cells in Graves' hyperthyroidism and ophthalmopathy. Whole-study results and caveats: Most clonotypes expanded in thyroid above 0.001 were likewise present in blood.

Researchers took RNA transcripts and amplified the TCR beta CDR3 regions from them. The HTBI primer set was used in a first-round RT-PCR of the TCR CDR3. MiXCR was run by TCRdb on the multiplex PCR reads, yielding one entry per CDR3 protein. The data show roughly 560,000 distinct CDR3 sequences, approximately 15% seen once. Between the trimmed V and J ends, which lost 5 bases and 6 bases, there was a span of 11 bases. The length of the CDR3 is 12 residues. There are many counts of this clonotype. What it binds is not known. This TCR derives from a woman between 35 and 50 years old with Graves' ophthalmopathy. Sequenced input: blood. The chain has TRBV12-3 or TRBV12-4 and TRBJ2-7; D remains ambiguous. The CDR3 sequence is CASSLQAAEQYF. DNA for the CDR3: TGTGCCAGCAGTCTACAAGCCGCCGAGCAGTACTTC.